This TCR beta chain derives from a study of cytomegalovirus exposure and HLA in healthy donors listed by TCRdb under 2017. For the study in its entirety: According to an earlier analysis of a few hundred of the donors, about 179 million T cells yielded 117 million unique TCR beta sequences and 276 Gb of sequence data. An early release that covered about 640 HLA-typed donors contained about 300 gigabases of sequencing data and approximately 85 million unique TCR sequences. Of the roughly 410 genotyped donors, less than 85% were placed in the genetic ancestry cluster associated with self-reported Caucasian donors. The study was designed to test whether signatures of past pathogen exposure could be identified by cataloging public T cell receptors. The study used immunosequencing to profile the T cell repertoires of around 600 subjects and linked those repertoires to cytomegalovirus serostatus. A separate validation cohort of roughly 120 different subjects was used in addition to the approximately 670-subject first cohort. The study combined high-throughput TCR immunosequencing, statistical association of individual TCRs with disease status, and machine learning to predict cytomegalovirus infection status. To study patterns of TCR occurrence, a later analysis re-analyzed previously published TCR beta repertoires from just over 650 donors and added high-resolution HLA genotyping. Rather than using new phenotypic data, the later analysis identified candidate immune exposures from TCR beta sequences and from how often those sequences occurred across donors. To decide whether each TCR beta V gene segment behaved as functional or pseudogenic, an earlier analysis of 587 of the donors relied on high-throughput TCR beta sequencing. Alongside the repertoire data, information on donor age, sex, ethnicity and CMV serostatus was compiled. Genome-wide SNP genotypes for about three fifths of the roughly 670 donors were used in a later genetic analysis, which treated that subset as a discovery cohort. All discovery cohort repertoires had been generated using a single sequencing platform. HLA typing covered class I and class II loci at four-digit resolution. The number of typed donors differed by locus: roughly 629-640 for A, B, C, DRB1 and DQB1; some 540 for DQA1; around 610 for DPA1; and some 450 for DPB1. Five DR-DQ haplotypes were treated as single units for association and clustering because of strong linkage in the cohort. Among some 410 genotyped donors of the cohort, an average of about 240,000 unique TCR beta nucleotide sequences were sequenced per donor, around 20% of them non-productive.

The junction carries 15 bases between V and J, which are trimmed by 7 bases and 3 bases respectively. Taken from cysteine to phenylalanine, the CDR3 has 14 residues. The entry retains the CDR3 DNA only, 42 bases that are in frame from base 1. CDR1 and CDR2 were assigned from the germline V gene as SNHLY and FYNNEI. What the research found in general, with its limitations: Assigning TCR associations to individual alleles was difficult when HLA alleles, especially DR and DQ, strongly co-occurred. Compared with equally common non-associated chains, HLA-associated TCR beta chains in a later analysis were more clonally expanded and had lower generation probabilities. Because counts were too low, around 17 rarely observed V segments, including chromosome 9 orphons, were left out of the earlier analysis of a few hundred of the donors. Linkage disequilibrium might explain the correlated functional status among segregating V segments, but an unknown experimental factor could not be excluded. A further reported finding was that TCR beta sequences accurately predicted the HLA-A and HLA-B alleles for most subjects in the first cohort. The study gave a list of about 160 TCR beta chains associated with cytomegalovirus. In a later genetic analysis, fewer N-insertions in productive TCRs were reported among donors in an Asian-associated ancestry cluster than the roughly 640-donor mean. According to a later analysis, TCR association rates differed among HLA loci, with DRB1 alleles showing the most associated TCRs and HLA-C alleles showing the fewest. Roughly uniform sequencing depth across donors was assumed in presence/absence analyses, although this assumption may not hold. Three of the identified cytomegalovirus-associated TCR beta chains were confirmed in vitro to be specific for cytomegalovirus antigens. Several of the top co-occurrence clusters appeared to be linked to parvovirus B19, influenza, CMV and Epstein-Barr virus, according to a later analysis. Some IMGT-functional V segments, including TRBV6-2 and TRBV6-3, could not be distinguished by the 87-base-pair reads and were therefore excluded. The classifier was reported to diagnose cytomegalovirus status with high specificity and sensitivity in both the original cohort and the validation cohort. While some public TCRs were present in many individuals, most TCR sequences turned up only very rarely across donors. An earlier analysis of approximately 530 of the donors showed that most TCR beta V segments appeared in productive rearrangements either about 87% or about 30% of the time, which broadly matched IMGT annotations. A later analysis found that most CMV-associated TCR beta chains appeared HLA-restricted, with HLA associations seemingly driven largely by CMV exposure. A later analysis associated 15,000 to 20,000 TCR beta sequences with specific HLA alleles at a false discovery rate of 0.05. A group of highly shared sequence variants was considered likely to be a technical artifact of the sequencing pipeline. A later genetic analysis associated a missense DCLRE1C variant with V-gene and J-gene trimming of TCR beta chains, and an independent cohort replicated the association. Only TCR beta chains were sequenced in this cohort, and the absence of alpha or paired-chain data limited detectable features. Because some donors lacked HLA typing at each locus, the association tests relied only on the typed subset. It was suggested by the authors that the approach could potentially be generalized to other disease states and immunological phenotypes. The only immune exposure information available for the cohort was CMV serostatus.

Worth noting for this clone: What antigen it recognizes has not been identified. Per-nucleotide qualities are absent, and no much larger clonotype sits a single base away.

The cohort consisted of some 670 healthy bone marrow donors. At the time of sampling, all cohort members were nominally healthy, though unrecorded immune exposures were likely present. The donor was CMV seronegative and belonged to the group of 320 or so seronegative cohort members. A peripheral blood sample was collected from each donor, and TCR beta sequencing was performed on peripheral blood mononuclear cells. The Qiagen DNeasy Blood Extraction Kit was used to extract genomic DNA from the blood cell samples. The library relied on the immunoSEQ multiplex PCR assay. For the multiplex PCR, a mixture combining 60 forward primers for TCR Vbeta segments and 13 reverse primers for TCR Jbeta segments was used. The CDR3 region of rearranged TCR beta genes was amplified from genomic DNA with a multiplex PCR assay. The Illumina HiSeq System was used to sequence the amplified TCR beta libraries as 87-base-pair reads. Turning to the authors' computational methods: A later analysis counted about 76 million unique TCR beta chains across the 650 to 700 repertoires, and roughly 11 million of these chains were shared by at least two donors. A nearest-neighbor algorithm error-corrected the raw reads and collapsed the reads into unique sequences, merging closely related sequences to remove PCR and sequencing errors. V, D and J gene segments were assigned by aligning CDR3 sequences to IMGT reference sequences. For a sequence to be retained, a match of at least six nucleotides to both a V gene segment and a J gene segment was required. A rearrangement was called productive if the CDR3 had no stop codons and remained in frame with V and J, and every other rearrangement was called non-productive. CDR3 was defined according to IMGT convention as the region running from the second conserved V-encoded cysteine to the conserved J-encoded phenylalanine. Sequences without an unambiguous match to a single V gene segment were excluded from the earlier analysis of 587 of the donors. An earlier analysis of 587 of the donors called V segments functional above 56.7% productive rearrangements and segregating when the between-donor standard deviation exceeded 5%. To diagnose cytomegalovirus status from the catalog of TCR beta chain sequences, a statistical classification framework was built. V and J gene assignment, in a later analysis, came from comparing TCR nucleotide sequences with IMGT/GENE-DB human TR gene sequences. In a later analysis, CDR3 sequences and most-parsimonious VDJ recombination scenarios were assigned using the TCRdist pipeline. In a later analysis, every TCR beta chain was defined by the combination of its CDR3 amino acid sequence and its V-gene family, and reads without a unique V-gene family were dropped. In a later analysis, around 650 highly shared, low-generation-probability nucleotide sequences were removed to address suspected cross-contamination and a sequencing artifact. For each public chain, a later analysis derived a clonal expansion index from normalized ranks of inferred template counts within each repertoire. In a later analysis, generation probabilities were computed with a VDJ recombination model fitted to out-of-frame rearrangements, and the resulting probabilities were checked against IGoR. In a later analysis, hypergeometric tests were used to score TCR-TCR, TCR-HLA and TCR-CMV co-occurrence, with a repertoire-size bias correction applied to TCR pairs. In a later analysis, false discovery rates were estimated by permuting HLA or CMV assignments 20 times. A later analysis grouped co-occurring TCRs with DBSCAN, adding TCRdist sequence similarity when clustering within HLA-allele-positive subsets. For co-occurrence clustering, repertoires with fewer than 30,000 or more than 120,000 public chains were excluded, along with 4 to 6 repertoires with anomalous nucleotide sharing. Here the immuneACCESS table is served through TCRdb, limited to in-frame sequences with V and J called. Missing clones are a known gap in these copies; in checked studies unresolved V genes cover under half, and the rest lacks a known reason. V, J and clone size were drawn from that table, and D and trimming were deduced from the DNA. The sample table shows 140,000 to 150,000 clones, and roughly 72% are seen once. 1.5% to 2% of the sample is in the top ten clones.

The material sequenced was PBMCs. This TCR was recovered from a middle-aged man in good health and CMV-seronegative. The sequence is built from TRBV2 and TRBJ1-1, with the D gene uncertain. Here the CDR3 is given as CASKWIDGDTEAFF. The DNA sequence is TGTGCCAGCAAGTGGATAGACGGGGACACTGAAGCTTTCTTT.